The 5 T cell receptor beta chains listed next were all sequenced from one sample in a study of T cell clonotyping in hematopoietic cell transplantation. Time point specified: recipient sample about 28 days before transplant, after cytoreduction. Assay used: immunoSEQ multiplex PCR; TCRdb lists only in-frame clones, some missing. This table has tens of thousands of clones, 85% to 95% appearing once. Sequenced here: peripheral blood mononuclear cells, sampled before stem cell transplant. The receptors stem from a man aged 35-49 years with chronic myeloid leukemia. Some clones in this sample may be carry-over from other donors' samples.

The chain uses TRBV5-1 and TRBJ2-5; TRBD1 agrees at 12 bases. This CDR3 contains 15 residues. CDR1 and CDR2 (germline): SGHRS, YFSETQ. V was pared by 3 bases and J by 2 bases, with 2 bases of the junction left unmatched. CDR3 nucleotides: TGCGCCAGCAGCTCGGGACAGGGGGCACAAGAGACCCAGTACTTC. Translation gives CASSSGQGAQETQYF.

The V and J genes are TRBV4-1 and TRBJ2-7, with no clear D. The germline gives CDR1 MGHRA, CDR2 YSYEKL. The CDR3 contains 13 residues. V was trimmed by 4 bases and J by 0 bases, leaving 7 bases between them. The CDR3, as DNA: TGCGCCAGCAGCCTTACTCCCTCCTACGAGCAGTACTTC. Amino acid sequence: CASSLTPSYEQYF.

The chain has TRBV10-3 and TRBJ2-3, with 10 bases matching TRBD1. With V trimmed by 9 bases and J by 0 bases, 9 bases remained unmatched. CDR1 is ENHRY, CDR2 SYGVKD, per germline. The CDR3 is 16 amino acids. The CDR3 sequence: CAISRRDRGSTDTQYF. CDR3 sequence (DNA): TGTGCCATATCCCGCCGGGACAGGGGAAGCACAGATACGCAGTATTTT.

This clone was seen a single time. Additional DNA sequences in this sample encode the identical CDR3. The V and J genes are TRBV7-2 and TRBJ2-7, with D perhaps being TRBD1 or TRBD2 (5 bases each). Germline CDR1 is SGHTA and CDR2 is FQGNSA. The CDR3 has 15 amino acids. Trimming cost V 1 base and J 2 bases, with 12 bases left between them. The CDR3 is CASSLESGTAYEQYF. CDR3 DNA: TGTGCCAGCAGCTTAGAATCGGGGACGGCCTACGAGCAGTACTTC. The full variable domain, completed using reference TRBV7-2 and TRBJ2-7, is GAGVSQSPSNKVTEKGKDVELRCDPISGHTALYWYRQSLGQGLEFLIYFQGNSAPDKSGLPSDRFSAERTGGSVSTLTIQRTQQEDSAVYLCASSLESGTAYEQYFGPGTRLTVT.

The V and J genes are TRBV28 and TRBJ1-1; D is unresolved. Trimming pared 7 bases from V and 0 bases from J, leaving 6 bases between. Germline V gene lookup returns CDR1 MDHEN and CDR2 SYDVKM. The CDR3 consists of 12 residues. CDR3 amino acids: CASTFLNTEAFF. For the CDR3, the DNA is TGTGCCAGCACTTTTTTGAACACTGAAGCTTTCTTT.